This TCR beta chain is from a study of blood T cell repertoires in COVID-19. The protocol was immunoSEQ multiplex PCR, while the TCRdb copy is restricted to in-frame clones and leaves out a portion. Of 200,000 to 250,000 clones in the sample, approximately 77% were seen once. Germline CDR1 LNHDA, CDR2 SQIVND (reference sequence). V was pared by 5 bases and J by 0 bases, with 7 bases of the junction left unmatched. The CDR3 sequence is 16 residues long. The sample was peripheral blood. The clonotype was recovered from a woman at least 80 years old with acute or convalescent COVID-19. J is TRBJ2-3 and V is TRBV19; 8 nucleotides match TRBD1. The CDR3, as DNA: TGTGCCAGTAGTCCGGGACAGGAACCGAGCACAGATACGCAGTATTTT. Its protein product is CASSPGQEPSTDTQYF.